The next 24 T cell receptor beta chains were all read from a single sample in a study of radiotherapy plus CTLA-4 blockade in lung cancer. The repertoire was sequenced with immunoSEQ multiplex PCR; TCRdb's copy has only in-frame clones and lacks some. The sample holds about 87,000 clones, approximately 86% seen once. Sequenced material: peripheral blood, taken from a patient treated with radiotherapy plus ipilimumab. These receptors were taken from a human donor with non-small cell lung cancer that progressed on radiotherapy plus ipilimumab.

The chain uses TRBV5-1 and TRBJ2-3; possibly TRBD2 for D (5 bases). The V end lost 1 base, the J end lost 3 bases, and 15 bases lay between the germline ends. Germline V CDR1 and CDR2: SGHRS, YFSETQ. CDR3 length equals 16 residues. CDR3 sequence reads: CASSLNPGIGTDTQYF. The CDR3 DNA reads TGCGCCAGCAGCTTGAATCCGGGGATCGGGACAGATACGCAGTATTTT.

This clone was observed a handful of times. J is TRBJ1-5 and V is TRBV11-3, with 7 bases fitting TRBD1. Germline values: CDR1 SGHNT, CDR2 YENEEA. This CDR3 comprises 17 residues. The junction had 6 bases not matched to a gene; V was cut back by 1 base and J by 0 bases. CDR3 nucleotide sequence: TGTGCCAGCAGCTTAGTCCGCGGACAGGATAGCAATCAGCCCCAGCATTTT. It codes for CASSLVRGQDSNQPQHF.

Here the CDR3 DNA reads TGTGCCAGCAGTGCTAACGGACAGGCGGTTGAAGCTTTCTTT. Its translation is CASSANGQAVEAFF. The chain has TRBV2 and TRBJ1-1; 7 bases are a match to TRBD1. V lost 4 bases to trimming and J lost 7 bases; unmatched junction nucleotides: 9. This CDR3 contains 14 residues. Germline CDR1 and CDR2: SNHLY and FYNNEI.

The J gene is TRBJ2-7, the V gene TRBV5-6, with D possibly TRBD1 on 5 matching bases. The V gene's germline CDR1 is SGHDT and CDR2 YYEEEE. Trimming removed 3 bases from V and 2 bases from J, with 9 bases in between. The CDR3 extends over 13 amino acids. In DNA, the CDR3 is TGTGCCAGCAGCTGGCAGGGCCCCTACGAGCAGTACTTC. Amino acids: CASSWQGPYEQYF. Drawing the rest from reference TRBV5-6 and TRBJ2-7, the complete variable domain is DAGVTQSPTHLIKTRGQQVTLRCSPKSGHDTVSWYQQALGQGPQFIFQYYEEEERQRGNFPDRFSGHQFPNYSSELNVNALLLGDSALYLCASSWQGPYEQYFGPGTRLTVT.

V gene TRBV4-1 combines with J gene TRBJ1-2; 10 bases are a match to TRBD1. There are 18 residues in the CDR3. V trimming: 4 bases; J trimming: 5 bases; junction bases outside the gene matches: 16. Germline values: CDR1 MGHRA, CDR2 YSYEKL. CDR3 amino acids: CASSLGSRTGGFKYGYTF. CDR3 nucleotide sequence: TGCGCCAGCAGCCTGGGTTCTAGGACAGGGGGGTTTAAGTATGGCTACACCTTC.

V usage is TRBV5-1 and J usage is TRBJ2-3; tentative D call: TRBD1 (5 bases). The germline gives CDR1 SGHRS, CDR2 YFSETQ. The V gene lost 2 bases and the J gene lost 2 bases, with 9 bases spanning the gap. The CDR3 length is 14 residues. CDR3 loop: CASSFGQATDTQYF. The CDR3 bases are TGCGCCAGCAGCTTCGGACAAGCCACAGATACGCAGTATTTT.

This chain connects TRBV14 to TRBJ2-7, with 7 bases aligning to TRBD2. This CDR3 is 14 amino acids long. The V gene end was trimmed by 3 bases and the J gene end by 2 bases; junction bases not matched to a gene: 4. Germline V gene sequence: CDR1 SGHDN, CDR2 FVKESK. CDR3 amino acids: CASSHLAGTYEQYF. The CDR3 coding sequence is TGTGCCAGCAGCCATTTAGCGGGCACCTACGAGCAGTACTTC.

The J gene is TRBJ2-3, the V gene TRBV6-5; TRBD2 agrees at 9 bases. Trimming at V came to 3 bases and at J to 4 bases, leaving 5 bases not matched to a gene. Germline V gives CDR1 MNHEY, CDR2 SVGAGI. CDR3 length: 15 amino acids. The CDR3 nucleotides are TGTGCCAGCAGTTATGTAGCGGGAGAGGCAGATACGCAGTATTTT. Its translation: CASSYVAGEADTQYF.

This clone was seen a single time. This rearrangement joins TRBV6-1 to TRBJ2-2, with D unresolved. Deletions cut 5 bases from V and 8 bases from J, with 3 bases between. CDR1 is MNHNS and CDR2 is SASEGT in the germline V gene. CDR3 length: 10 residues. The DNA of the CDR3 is TGTGCCAGCAGTATTGGGGAGCTGTTTTTT. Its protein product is CASSIGELFF.

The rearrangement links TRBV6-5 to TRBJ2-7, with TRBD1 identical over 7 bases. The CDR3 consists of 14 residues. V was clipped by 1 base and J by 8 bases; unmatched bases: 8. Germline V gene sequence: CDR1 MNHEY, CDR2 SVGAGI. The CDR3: CASSYLRAGGQQYF. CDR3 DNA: TGTGCCAGCAGTTACTTGCGGGCAGGGGGACAGCAGTACTTC.

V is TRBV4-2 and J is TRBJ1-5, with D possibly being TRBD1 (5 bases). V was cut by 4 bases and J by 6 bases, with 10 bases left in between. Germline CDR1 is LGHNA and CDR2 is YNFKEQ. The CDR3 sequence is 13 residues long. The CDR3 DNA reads TGTGCCAGCAGCCTTGGAGGGGTTCAGCCCCAGCATTTT. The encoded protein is CASSLGGVQPQHF.

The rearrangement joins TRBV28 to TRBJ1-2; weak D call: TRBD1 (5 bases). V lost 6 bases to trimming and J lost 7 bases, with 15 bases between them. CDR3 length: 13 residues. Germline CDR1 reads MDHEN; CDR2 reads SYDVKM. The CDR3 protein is CASSPLRQFGYTF. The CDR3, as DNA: TGTGCCAGCAGCCCCTTGAGACAGTTTGGCTACACCTTC.

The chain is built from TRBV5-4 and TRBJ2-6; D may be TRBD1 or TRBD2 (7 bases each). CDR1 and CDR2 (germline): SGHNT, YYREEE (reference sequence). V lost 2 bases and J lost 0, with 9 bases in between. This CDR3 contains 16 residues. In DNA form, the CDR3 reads TGTGCCAGCAGCTTCAGGGGGGGCTCTGGGGCCAACGTCCTGACTTTC. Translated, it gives CASSFRGGSGANVLTF.

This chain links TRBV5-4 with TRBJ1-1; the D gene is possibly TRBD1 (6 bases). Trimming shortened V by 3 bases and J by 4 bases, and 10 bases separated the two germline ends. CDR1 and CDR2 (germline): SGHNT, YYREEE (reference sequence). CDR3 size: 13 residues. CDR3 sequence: CASSYRESTEAFF. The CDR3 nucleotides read TGTGCCAGCAGCTACAGGGAGAGCACTGAAGCTTTCTTT. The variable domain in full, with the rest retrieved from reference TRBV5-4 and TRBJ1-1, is ETGVTQSPTHLIKTRGQQVTLRCSSQSGHNTVSWYQQALGQGPQFIFQYYREEENGRGNFPPRFSGLQFPNYSSELNVNALELDDSALYLCASSYRESTEAFFGQGTRLTVV.

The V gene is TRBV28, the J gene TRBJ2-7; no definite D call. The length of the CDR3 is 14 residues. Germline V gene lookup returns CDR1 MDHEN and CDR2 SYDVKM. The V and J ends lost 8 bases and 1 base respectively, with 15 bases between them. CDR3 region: CASLGHSLSYEQYF. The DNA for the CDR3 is TGTGCCAGCCTTGGGCACAGTCTATCCTACGAGCAGTACTTC.

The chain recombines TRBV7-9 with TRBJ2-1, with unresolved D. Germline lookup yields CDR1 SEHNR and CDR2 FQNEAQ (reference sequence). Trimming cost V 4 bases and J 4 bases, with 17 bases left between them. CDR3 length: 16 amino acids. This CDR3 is CASSSLQATTYNEQFF. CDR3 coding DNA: TGTGCCAGCAGCTCGTTGCAAGCCACCACTTACAATGAGCAGTTCTTC.

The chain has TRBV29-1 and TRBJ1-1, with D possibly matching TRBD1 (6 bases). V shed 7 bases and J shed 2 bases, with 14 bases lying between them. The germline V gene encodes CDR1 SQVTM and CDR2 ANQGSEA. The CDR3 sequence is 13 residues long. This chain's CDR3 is CSAVGQTNTEAFF. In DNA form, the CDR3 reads TGCAGCGCCGTAGGACAGACTAACACTGAAGCTTTCTTT. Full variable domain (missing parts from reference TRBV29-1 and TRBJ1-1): SAVISQKPSRDICQRGTSLTIQCQVDSQVTMMFWYRQQPGQSLTLIATANQGSEATYESGFVIDKFPISRPNLTFSTLTVSNMSPEDSSIYLCSAVGQTNTEAFFGQGTRLTVV.

CDR3 amino acids: CASSFGTGSYEQYF. CDR3 DNA sequence: TGTGCCAGCAGTTTTGGAACAGGCTCCTACGAGCAGTACTTC. This chain joins TRBV27 and TRBJ2-7; a weak D match, TRBD1 (5 bases). The CDR3 loop spans 14 amino acids. Germline CDR1 and CDR2: MNHEY and SMNVEV (reference sequence). V shed 3 bases and J shed 0 bases, with 9 bases lying between them.

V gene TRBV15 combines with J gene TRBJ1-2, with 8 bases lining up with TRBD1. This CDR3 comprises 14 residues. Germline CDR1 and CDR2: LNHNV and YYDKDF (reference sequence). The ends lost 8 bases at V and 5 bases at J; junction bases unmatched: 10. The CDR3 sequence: CATAPGTGVYGYTF. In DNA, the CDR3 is TGTGCCACCGCCCCCGGGACAGGCGTTTATGGCTACACCTTC.

This chain's CDR3 is CASSTPAIQGRYTF. The CDR3 DNA reads TGTGCCAGCAGTACCCCGGCGATTCAGGGCCGCTACACCTTC. The chain recombines TRBV6-5 with TRBJ1-2, with TRBD1 as a possible D gene (5 bases). Trimming took off 5 bases at V and 9 bases at J, with 19 bases between the two ends. CDR1 MNHEY and CDR2 SVGAGI come from the germline V gene. This CDR3 region has 14 residues.

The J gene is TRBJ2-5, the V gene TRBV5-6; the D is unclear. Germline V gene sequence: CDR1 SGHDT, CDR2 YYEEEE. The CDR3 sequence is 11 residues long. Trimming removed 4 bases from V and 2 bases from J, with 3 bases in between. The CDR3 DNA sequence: TGTGCCAGCAGCCAGCAAGAGACCCAGTACTTC. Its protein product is CASSQQETQYF.

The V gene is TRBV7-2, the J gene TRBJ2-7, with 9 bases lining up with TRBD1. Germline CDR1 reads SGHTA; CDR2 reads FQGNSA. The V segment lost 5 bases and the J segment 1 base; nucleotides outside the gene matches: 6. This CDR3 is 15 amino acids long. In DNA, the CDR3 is TGTGCCAGCAGCGTAGGGACAGGGCGATCCTACGAGCAGTACTTC. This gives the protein CASSVGTGRSYEQYF.

The DNA of the CDR3 is TGTGCCAGCAGCCCGGGACTAGCGGGAGTTCCCACCGGGGAGCTGTTTTTT. Translating gives CASSPGLAGVPTGELFF. The rearrangement uses TRBV5-4 and TRBJ2-2, with TRBD2 identical over 14 bases. The CDR3 is made up of 17 amino acids. The V segment lost 4 bases and the J segment 4 bases; nucleotides outside the gene matches: 6. Germline lookup yields CDR1 SGHNT and CDR2 YYREEE (reference sequence).

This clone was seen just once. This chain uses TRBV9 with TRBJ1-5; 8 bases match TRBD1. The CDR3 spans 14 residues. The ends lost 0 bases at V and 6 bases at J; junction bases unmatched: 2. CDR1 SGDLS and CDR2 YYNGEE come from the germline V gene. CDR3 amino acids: CASSVGDRPQPQHF. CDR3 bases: TGTGCCAGCAGCGTAGGGGACAGGCCTCAGCCCCAGCATTTT.